Listed below are T cell receptor beta chains from one sample, sequenced in a study of blood T cell repertoires in COVID-19. Generated by immunoSEQ multiplex PCR, the TCRdb table keeps only in-frame clones and is missing some. The sample lists about 44,000 clones; roughly four fifths were seen once. Sequencing input: peripheral blood. These receptors came from a human donor in a cohort sampled during active COVID-19. The CDR3 runs from the conserved cysteine through the conserved F or W. The order of the fields is J gene, CDR3 length, clone size, D gene, V gene, CDR3 DNA, CDR3 protein. D genes are given only for firm matches. A row's size may be missing; if present it is once, few, many or a size class.

TRBJ1-1 | 15 | once | TRBD1 | TRBV25-1 | TGTGCCAGCAGGGACAGGGGGAGGCAAAACACTGAAGCTTTCTTT | CASRDRGRQNTEAFF
TRBJ1-1 | 16 | . | . | TRBV11-1 | TGTGCCAGCAGCCAAGTCACGTTCTGGGGGGACACTGAAGCTTTCTTT | CASSQVTFWGDTEAFF
TRBJ1-2 | 15 | . | TRBD1 | TRBV7-9 | TGTGCCAGCAGTCTTCTCGGACAGGGAGACCATGGCTACACCTTC | CASSLLGQGDHGYTF
TRBJ2-1 | 16 | . | TRBD1 | TRBV2 | TGTGCCAGCAGTGAGGACAGGGGTGATGTTTACAATGAGCAGTTCTTC | CASSEDRGDVYNEQFF
TRBJ2-2 | 15 | . | . | TRBV28 | TGTGCCAGCAGCCCTCCCGGACAGACCACCGGGGAGCTGTTTTTT | CASSPPGQTTGELFF
TRBJ2-7 | 14 | . | TRBD1 | TRBV18 | TGTGCCAGCTCACCAGGGACAGGGGCCTACGAGCAGTACTTC | CASSPGTGAYEQYF
TRBJ2-5 | 12 | . | . | TRBV2 | TGTGCCAGCAGTGGGAAGCGTGAGACCCAGTACTTC | CASSGKRETQYF
TRBJ1-3 | 14 | . | TRBD1 | TRBV5-6 | TGTGCCAGCAGTACCCCGACAGGGGGAAACACCATATATTTT | CASSTPTGGNTIYF
TRBJ2-1 | 16 | . | TRBD2 | TRBV6-6 | TGTGCCAGCACCGCCGCGGGGGGAGGGGGCTACAATGAGCAGTTCTTC | CASTAAGGGGYNEQFF
TRBJ1-1 | 14 | . | . | TRBV4-2 | TGTGCCAGCAGCCAAGACAGGATGAACACTGAAGCTTTCTTT | CASSQDRMNTEAFF
TRBJ2-1 | 14 | . | TRBD2 | TRBV10-1 | TGCGCCAGCAGTCGAGCGGGGGGGCGTAATGAGCAGTTCTTC | CASSRAGGRNEQFF
TRBJ2-3 | 13 | . | . | TRBV11-2 | TGTGCCAGCAGCTTACAGGGTCCCGATACGCAGTATTTT | CASSLQGPDTQYF
TRBJ1-2 | 15 | . | . | TRBV9 | TGTGCCAGCAGCGCCCTACAGAGAGCTAACTATGGCTACACCTTC | CASSALQRANYGYTF
TRBJ1-3 | 13 | . | . | TRBV6-1 | TGTGCCAGCAGTGAAGGGAGGGGAAACACCATATATTTT | CASSEGRGNTIYF
TRBJ1-5 | 15 | few | TRBD1 | TRBV7-8 | TGTGCCAGCAGCTTAGCTGGGACAGGGGACCAGCCCCAGCATTTT | CASSLAGTGDQPQHF
TRBJ2-5 | 15 | few | TRBD1 | TRBV2 | TGTGCCAGCAGGGGGACAGGGGGCCACCAAGAGACCCAGTACTTC | CASRGTGGHQETQYF
TRBJ2-5 | 13 | . | TRBD1 | TRBV12-3/TRBV12-4 | TGTGCCAGTCGACAGGGGGCAGGCGAGACCCAGTACTTC | CASRQGAGETQYF
TRBJ1-1 | 16 | . | TRBD1 | TRBV5-1 | TGCGCCAGCAGCTTGGTAGCGACAGGGCCTAACACTGAAGCTTTCTTT | CASSLVATGPNTEAFF
TRBJ2-5 | 14 | . | . | TRBV7-8 | TGTGCCAGTAGGGCGGGGCAATTACAAGAGACCCAGTACTTC | CASRAGQLQETQYF
TRBJ2-5 | 14 | . | . | TRBV4-1 | TGCGCCAGCAGCCAAGAGGCTAGGTCTGAGACCCAGTACTTC | CASSQEARSETQYF
TRBJ2-3 | 16 | . | TRBD1 | TRBV5-8 | TGTGCCAGCAGCTTGTACGGACAGGGAGGCACAGATACGCAGTATTTT | CASSLYGQGGTDTQYF
TRBJ1-2 | 13 | . | . | TRBV10-3 | TGTGCCATCGGAGACAGGACGAACTATGGCTACACCTTC | CAIGDRTNYGYTF
TRBJ2-1 | 15 | . | . | TRBV7-2 | TGTGCCAGCAGCTTAGCGGCGACTAGGGACAATGAGCAGTTCTTC | CASSLAATRDNEQFF
TRBJ1-5 | 13 | . | TRBD1 | TRBV6-5 | TGTGCCAGCAAACAGGGGGGTGATCAGCCCCAGCATTTT | CASKQGGDQPQHF
TRBJ1-5 | 13 | . | . | TRBV19 | TGTGCCAGCAGTCCGGGGGAGTATCAGCCCCAGCATTTT | CASSPGEYQPQHF
TRBJ2-1 | 16 | . | . | TRBV30 | TGTGCCTGGAGTGTACAGTGGGGGCAGCTCTACAATGAGCAGTTCTTC | CAWSVQWGQLYNEQFF
TRBJ1-1 | 13 | . | . | TRBV12-3/TRBV12-4 | TGTGCCAGCAGACCCCAGAGGTACACTGAAGCTTTCTTT | CASRPQRYTEAFF
TRBJ1-2 | 14 | . | TRBD1 | TRBV25-1 | TGTGCCAGCAGTGAATCCGACAGGGAAGGCGGCTACACCTTC | CASSESDREGGYTF
TRBJ2-3 | 15 | . | . | TRBV19 | TGTGCCAGTAGTATAGGGGGCGGTAGCACAGATACGCAGTATTTT | CASSIGGGSTDTQYF
TRBJ2-2 | 16 | few | TRBD1 | TRBV10-3 | TGTGCCATCAGTGAATCCAGGGGGATGGACACCGGGGAGCTGTTTTTT | CAISESRGMDTGELFF
TRBJ2-1 | 11 | . | . | TRBV6-6 | TGTGCCAGCACCCAGGGAAGTGAGCAGTTCTTC | CASTQGSEQFF
TRBJ1-6 | 17 | few | . | TRBV7-2 | TGTGCCAGCAGCCCTGCGCGGAGAAGCTCCTATAATTCACCCCTCCACTTT | CASSPARRSSYNSPLHF
TRBJ1-2 | 15 | once | TRBD1 | TRBV5-4 | TGTGCCAGCAGCTTGTTCGCAGGGGGCAACTATGGCTACACCTTC | CASSLFAGGNYGYTF
TRBJ1-4 | 13 | once | . | TRBV6-5 | TGTGCCAAGAACCACGGAGGTAATGAAAAACTGTTTTTT | CAKNHGGNEKLFF
TRBJ2-3 | 13 | few | . | TRBV9 | TGTGCCAGCAGCGTAGGGCCGGGAGATACGCAGTATTTT | CASSVGPGDTQYF
TRBJ2-3 | 14 | . | . | TRBV29-1 | TGCAGCGCCAGAAGGGGACAACTTTCAGATACGCAGTATTTT | CSARRGQLSDTQYF
TRBJ2-3 | 15 | . | . | TRBV7-8 | TGTGCCAGCAGCTTAGACGGACAGCCAGGGGATACGCAGTATTTT | CASSLDGQPGDTQYF
TRBJ1-5 | 13 | . | . | TRBV4-2 | TGTGCCAGCAGCCAAGATCAGAATCAGCCCCAGCATTTT | CASSQDQNQPQHF
TRBJ2-2 | 16 | . | TRBD2 | TRBV9 | TGTGCCAGCAGCGCTACTAGCGGGGGGGTTGGCGGGGAGCTGTTTTTT | CASSATSGGVGGELFF
TRBJ1-5 | 14 | . | . | TRBV2 | TGTGCCAGCAGTGAATTAGGGGCCAATCAGCCCCAGCATTTT | CASSELGANQPQHF
TRBJ1-2 | 15 | . | TRBD1 | TRBV6-4 | TGTGCCAGCAGTGAGGGCCAGGGGGCTTCCTATGGCTACACCTTC | CASSEGQGASYGYTF
TRBJ2-3 | 17 | . | TRBD2 | TRBV9 | TGTGCCAGCAGCCCAGGGGGTAGCGGGGGGGCCGCGGCTACGCAGTATTTT | CASSPGGSGGAAATQYF
TRBJ2-3 | 15 | . | TRBD2 | TRBV15 | TGTGCCACCAGCCTCGGGACTAGCGGCACAGATACGCAGTATTTT | CATSLGTSGTDTQYF
TRBJ2-2 | 16 | . | . | TRBV5-5 | TGTGCCAGCAGCCCGATCCCCACAGGGAACACCGGGGAGCTGTTTTTT | CASSPIPTGNTGELFF
TRBJ1-1 | 13 | . | TRBD1 | TRBV6-5 | TGTGCCAGCAGTCTTCAGGGGGCTGGTTTCGCTTTCTTT | CASSLQGAGFAFF
TRBJ1-4 | 13 | medium-sized | . | TRBV21-1 | TGTGCCAGCACGGGACAGGGGGATGAAAAACTGTTTTTT | CASTGQGDEKLFF
TRBJ2-6 | 13 | . | . | TRBV7-9 | TGTGCCAGCAGCCTAAGCGAGGCCAACGTCCTGACTTTC | CASSLSEANVLTF
TRBJ2-7 | 14 | . | TRBD2 | TRBV19 | TGTGCCAGTAGTACTACGTCGACTAGCCACGAGCAGTACTTC | CASSTTSTSHEQYF
TRBJ2-2 | 15 | . | . | TRBV9 | TGTGCCAGCAGCGTAGTGTCAGGGTCGTCCGGGGAGCTGTTTTTT | CASSVVSGSSGELFF
TRBJ2-2 | 17 | once | TRBD2 | TRBV20-1 | TGCAGTGCTAGTCTTGCTAGCGGGGGGGCTAAGATCGGGGAGCTGTTTTTT | CSASLASGGAKIGELFF
TRBJ2-5 | 12 | . | . | TRBV15 | TGTGCCACCAGCAGAGACGGGGAGACCCAGTACTTC | CATSRDGETQYF
TRBJ1-1 | 14 | . | TRBD1 | TRBV5-5 | TGTGCCAGCAGCAAGGCGGGACAGCCCACTGAAGCTTTCTTT | CASSKAGQPTEAFF
TRBJ1-3 | 16 | once | TRBD1 | TRBV2 | TGTGCCAGCAGGGGGACAGGGGAGAAGAATGGAAACACCATATATTTT | CASRGTGEKNGNTIYF
TRBJ2-7 | 14 | . | . | TRBV4-2 | TGTGCCAGCAGCCAAAGGTACAGCTCCTACGAGCAGTACTTC | CASSQRYSSYEQYF
TRBJ1-2 | 17 | . | . | TRBV3-1/TRBV3-2 | TGTGCCAGCAGCCCGGCACTAGGTGGGGGAGGCAGCTATGGCTACACCTTC | CASSPALGGGGSYGYTF